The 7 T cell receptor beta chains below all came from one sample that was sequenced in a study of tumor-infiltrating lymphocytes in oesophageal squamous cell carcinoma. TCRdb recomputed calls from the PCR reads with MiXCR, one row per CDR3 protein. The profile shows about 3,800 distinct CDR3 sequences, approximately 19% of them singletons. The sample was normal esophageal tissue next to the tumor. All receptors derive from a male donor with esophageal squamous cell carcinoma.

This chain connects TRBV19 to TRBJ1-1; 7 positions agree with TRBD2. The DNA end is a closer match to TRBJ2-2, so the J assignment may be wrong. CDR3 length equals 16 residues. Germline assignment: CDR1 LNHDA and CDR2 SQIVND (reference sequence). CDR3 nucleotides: TGTGCCAGTAGTATTTTTATGGGAGGGCGTACCGGGGAGCTGTTTTTT. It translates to CASSIFMGGRTGELFF.

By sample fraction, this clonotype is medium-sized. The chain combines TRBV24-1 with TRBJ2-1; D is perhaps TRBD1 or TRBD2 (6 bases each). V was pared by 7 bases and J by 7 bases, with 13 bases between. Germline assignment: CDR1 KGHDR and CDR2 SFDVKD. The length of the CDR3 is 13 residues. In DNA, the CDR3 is TGTGCCACCAGGGAGGGGGGTGGGAATGAGCAGTTCTTC. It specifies CATREGGGNEQFF.

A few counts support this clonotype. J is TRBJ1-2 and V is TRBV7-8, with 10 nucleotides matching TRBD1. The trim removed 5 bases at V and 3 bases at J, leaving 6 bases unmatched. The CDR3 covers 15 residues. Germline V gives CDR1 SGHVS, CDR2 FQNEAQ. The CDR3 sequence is CASSPDRGLDYGYTF. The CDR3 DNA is TGTGCCAGCAGCCCCGACAGGGGGCTTGACTATGGCTACACCTTC.

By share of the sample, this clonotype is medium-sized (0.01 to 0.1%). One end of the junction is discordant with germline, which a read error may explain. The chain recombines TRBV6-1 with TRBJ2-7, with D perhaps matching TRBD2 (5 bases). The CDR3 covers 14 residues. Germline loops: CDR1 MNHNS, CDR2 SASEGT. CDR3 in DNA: TGTGCCAGCAGGCCTCCGGGGAGCGACTCACCCCTCCACTTC. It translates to CASRPPGSDSPLHF.

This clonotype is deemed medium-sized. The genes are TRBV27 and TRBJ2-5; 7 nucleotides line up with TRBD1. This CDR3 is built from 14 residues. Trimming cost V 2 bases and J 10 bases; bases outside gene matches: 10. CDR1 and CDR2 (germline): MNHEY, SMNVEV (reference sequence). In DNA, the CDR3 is TGTGCCAGCAGTTTAGACAGGGTGGCTGGGGACCAGTACTTC. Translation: CASSLDRVAGDQYF.

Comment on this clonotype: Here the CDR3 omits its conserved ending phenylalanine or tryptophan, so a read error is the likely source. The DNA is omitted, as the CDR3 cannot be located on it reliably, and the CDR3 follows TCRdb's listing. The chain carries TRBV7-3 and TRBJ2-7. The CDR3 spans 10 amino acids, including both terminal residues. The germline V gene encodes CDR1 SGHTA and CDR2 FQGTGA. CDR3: CASSTSGGTS.

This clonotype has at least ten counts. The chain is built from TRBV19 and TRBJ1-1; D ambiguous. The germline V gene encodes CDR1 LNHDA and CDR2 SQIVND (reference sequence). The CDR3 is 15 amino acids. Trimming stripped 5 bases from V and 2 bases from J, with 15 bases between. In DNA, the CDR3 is TGTGCCAGTAGTTCCGGACGCCACTCAAACACTGAAGCTTTCTTT. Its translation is CASSSGRHSNTEAFF. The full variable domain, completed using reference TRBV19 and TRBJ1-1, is DGGITQSPKYLFRKEGQNVTLSCEQNLNHDAMYWYRQDPGQGLRLIYYSQIVNDFQKGDIAEGYSVSREKKESFPLTVTSAQKNPTAFYLCASSSGRHSNTEAFFGQGTRLTVV.